These 6 T cell receptor beta chains came from one sample sequenced in a study of PD-L1 blockade in urothelial cancer (dated by TCRdb to the late 2010s). According to the study, the label for this sample's time point signals: peripheral blood 6 weeks after treatment start. The receptor library was made with the immunoSEQ multiplex PCR assay. As stored in TCRdb, this immuneACCESS dataset retains in-frame rearrangements with V and J assigned. A fraction of the clones does not appear; measured against another copy, unresolved V genes explain less than half of the discrepancy, and the remainder lacks a known reason. This sample is represented by around 110,000 clones; around 89% of them were singletons. The top ten clones comprise roughly 1.8% of the sample. Sequencing was performed on PBMCs, taken around atezolizumab (anti-PD-L1) treatment. These receptor sequences come from a man in his 60s with urothelial cancer.

The rearrangement links TRBV10-3 to TRBJ2-7; tentatively, D is TRBD1 (6 bases). The CDR3 extends over 12 amino acids. The germline CDR1 and CDR2 sequences are ENHRY and SYGVKD. Trimming stripped 10 bases from V and 0 bases from J, with 10 bases between. CDR3 sequence reads: CATGQSSYEQYF. The CDR3 coding sequence is TGTGCCACCGGACAGAGCTCCTACGAGCAGTACTTC.

CDR3 sequence reads: CASSPAGTGYFYGYTF. DNA of the CDR3: TGTGCCAGCTCCCCCGCCGGGACAGGCTACTTCTATGGCTACACCTTC. This chain connects TRBV28 to TRBJ1-2, with TRBD1 matching over 8 bases. Germline values: CDR1 MDHEN, CDR2 SYDVKM. Trimming took 8 bases from V and 4 from J; bases not matched to a gene: 15. This CDR3 is built from 16 residues.

This clone was seen once. J is TRBJ2-1 and V is TRBV19; 9 nucleotides agree with TRBD1. The CDR3 sequence is 15 residues long. The V segment lost 5 bases and the J segment 3 bases; nucleotides outside the gene matches: 5. CDR1 and CDR2 from the germline V gene are LNHDA and SQIVND (reference sequence). CDR3 loop: CASSQDRGNYNEQFF. The CDR3 DNA is TGTGCCAGTAGTCAGGACAGGGGCAACTACAATGAGCAGTTCTTC.

This clone appeared a single time. The V and J genes are TRBV2 and TRBJ2-7; 8 bases align to TRBD1. The germline V gene has CDR1 SNHLY and CDR2 FYNNEI. The CDR3 consists of 14 residues. Losses at the gene ends were 4 bases for V and 7 bases for J; bases not matched to a gene: 9. CDR3 sequence: CASSGSQGVREQYF. CDR3 in DNA: TGTGCCAGCAGTGGATCACAGGGGGTTAGGGAGCAGTACTTC.

The chain has TRBV6-5 and TRBJ2-5, with 7 bases matching TRBD1. V gave up 2 bases and J gave up 5 bases; unmatched junction bases: 5. The germline V gene encodes CDR1 MNHEY and CDR2 SVGAGI. The CDR3 is 14 amino acids. The CDR3 protein is CASSYRGRGETQYF. The CDR3 DNA is TGTGCCAGCAGTTACAGGGGGCGAGGGGAGACCCAGTACTTC.

The rearrangement uses TRBV2 and TRBJ1-2, with TRBD1 matching over 7 bases. The CDR3 extends over 14 amino acids. CDR1 is SNHLY, CDR2 FYNNEI, per germline. After removal of 3 bases from V and 6 bases from J, the junction contained 7 bases not matched to a gene. Here the CDR3 DNA reads TGTGCCAGCAGTGAGAGGGCAGGGGGAAATGGCTACACCTTC. Its protein is CASSERAGGNGYTF.